The 14 T cell receptor beta chains listed next were all sequenced from one sample in a study of STAT5B mutations in CD4+ large granular lymphocyte leukemia (dated by TCRdb to 2021 to 2024). The library was built by means of the immunoSEQ multiplex PCR assay. TCRdb stores this immuneACCESS table with in-frame sequences only. Part of the clones is absent; in the studies checked, under half of the shortfall reflects unresolved V genes, and no reason is known for the rest. This sample comprises about 45,000 clones, 65% to 90% of them detected only once. The ten largest clonotypes hold less than 3% of the sample. The sequenced sample was CD4+ T cells from blood buffy coats. The receptors come from a human donor in good health.

J is TRBJ1-1 and V is TRBV4-2; no definite D call. This CDR3 is 15 amino acids long. Germline lookup yields CDR1 LGHNA and CDR2 YNFKEQ. The V end was cut by 1 base, the J end by 5 bases, with 14 bases between. The CDR3 DNA sequence: TGTGCCAGCAGCCAAGTACGGTCAGCTGTTACTGAAGCTTTCTTT. This gives the protein CASSQVRSAVTEAFF.

This chain connects TRBV19 to TRBJ1-1; maybe TRBD1 (6 bases). The CDR3 totals 15 residues. Germline loops: CDR1 LNHDA, CDR2 SQIVND (reference sequence). The V gene lost 6 bases and the J gene lost 0 bases, with 14 bases spanning the gap. CDR3 in amino acids: CASRPRTDMNTEAFF. The DNA for the CDR3 is TGTGCCAGTAGACCTCGGACAGACATGAACACTGAAGCTTTCTTT.

The chain uses TRBV30 and TRBJ2-1, with D perhaps matching TRBD1 (5 bases). This CDR3 has 15 amino acids. Trimming shortened V by 4 bases and J by 0 bases, and 13 bases separated the two germline ends. Germline lookup yields CDR1 GTSNPN and CDR2 SVGIG (reference sequence). CDR3 protein: CAWTPGPSSYNEQFF. CDR3 sequence (DNA): TGTGCCTGGACCCCAGGGCCGAGCTCCTACAATGAGCAGTTCTTC.

This chain uses TRBV15 with TRBJ1-3, with TRBD1 identical over 9 bases. This CDR3 has 14 amino acids. V shed 4 bases and J 7 bases; nucleotides not matched to a gene: 5. Germline V gene lookup returns CDR1 LNHNV and CDR2 YYDKDF (reference sequence). The CDR3 here is CATSIRDRVNTIYF. CDR3 nucleotide sequence: TGTGCCACCAGCATCCGGGACAGGGTTAACACCATATATTTT. Using reference TRBV15 and TRBJ1-3 for the parts outside the CDR3, the full variable domain is DAMVIQNPRYQVTQFGKPVTLSCSQTLNHNVMYWYQQKSSQAPKLLFHYYDKDFNNEADTPDNFQSRRPNTSFCFLDIRSPGLGDTAMYLCATSIRDRVNTIYFGEGSWLTVV.

The CDR3 loop is CASSLAGSIGGRTPDTQYF. The CDR3 nucleotides are TGTGCCAGCAGCTTAGCCGGCTCCATTGGGGGTCGCACCCCAGATACGCAGTATTTT. V usage is TRBV7-2 and J usage is TRBJ2-3; the D gene could be TRBD1 or TRBD2 (5 bases each). Deletions cut 0 bases from V and 4 bases from J, with 23 bases between. Germline-derived CDR1 and CDR2 are SGHTA and FQGNSA. The CDR3 sequence is 19 residues long.

A single count supports this clone. The chain has TRBV7-9 and TRBJ1-1, with D possibly matching TRBD1 (5 bases). Per germline, CDR1 SEHNR and CDR2 FQNEAQ (reference sequence). This CDR3 is built from 18 residues. Trimming pared 2 bases from V and 7 bases from J, leaving 26 bases between. The CDR3 reads CASSLFNAPFIDRDEAFF. In nucleotides, the CDR3 is TGTGCCAGCAGCTTATTCAATGCCCCCTTTATCGACAGAGATGAAGCTTTCTTT.

The chain couples TRBV7-2 to TRBJ2-1, with no clear D. The CDR3 sequence is 15 residues long. Trimming took off 3 bases at V and 5 bases at J, with 14 bases between the two ends. The germline CDR1 and CDR2 sequences are SGHTA and FQGNSA. CDR3 in DNA: TGTGCCAGCAGCTTCCGGTTCCTCACAGACAATGAGCAGTTCTTC. It translates to CASSFRFLTDNEQFF.

V usage is TRBV6-1 and J usage is TRBJ2-7; no reliable D call. The germline CDR1 and CDR2 sequences are MNHNS and SASEGT. V lost 9 bases, J lost 1 base, and 10 bases lay in between. This CDR3 comprises 12 residues. The CDR3 loop is CASHSRSYEQYF. The CDR3 coding sequence is TGTGCCAGTCATAGCCGATCCTACGAGCAGTACTTC.

This clone was found once. The chain carries TRBV11-2 and TRBJ2-3, with D possibly being TRBD1 or TRBD2 (6 bases each). The germline gives CDR1 SGHAT, CDR2 FQNNGV. Trimming removed 4 bases at V and 7 bases at J, with 21 bases between. The CDR3 totals 16 residues. CDR3 amino acids: CASSSTSFRGGNTQYF. The CDR3 DNA reads TGTGCCAGCAGCTCTACTAGCTTCAGGGGTGGAAATACGCAGTATTTT.

This clone has more than one count but fewer than ten. The rearrangement joins TRBV9 to TRBJ1-2; no definite D call. Trimming removed 0 bases at V and 6 bases at J, with 18 bases between. The CDR3 spans 16 residues. From germline, CDR1 is SGDLS and CDR2 YYNGEE. Here the CDR3 reads CASSVAPGAFGHGYTF. CDR3 coding DNA: TGTGCCAGCAGCGTAGCCCCCGGAGCCTTCGGACATGGCTACACCTTC. Supplemented by reference TRBV9 and TRBJ1-2, the full variable domain reads DSGVTQTPKHLITATGQRVTLRCSPRSGDLSVYWYQQSLDQGLQFLIQYYNGEERAKGNILERFSAQQFPDLHSELNLSSLELGDSALYFCASSVAPGAFGHGYTFGSGTRLTVV.

This clone was picked up a small number of times. This chain joins TRBV20-1 and TRBJ2-7, with D unresolved. Germline values: CDR1 DFQATT, CDR2 SNEGSKA (reference sequence). V shed 3 bases and J shed 6 bases, with 9 bases lying between them. The CDR3 runs to 11 residues. CDR3 loop: CSARNRTEQYF. DNA of the CDR3: TGCAGTGCTAGGAACAGAACCGAGCAGTACTTC.

The chain has TRBV10-2 and TRBJ2-7; TRBD2 might be the D (5 bases). V was clipped by 0 bases and J by 3 bases, with 12 bases between them. The CDR3 has 15 amino acids. Per germline, CDR1 WSHSY and CDR2 SAAADI. This CDR3 reads CASSESSGSHYEQYF. In DNA form, the CDR3 reads TGCGCCAGCAGTGAGTCATCGGGGTCTCACTACGAGCAGTACTTC.

This clone was detected a few times. The chain uses TRBV7-3 and TRBJ1-2, with 7 positions matching TRBD1. This CDR3 has 13 amino acids. Trimming took 4 bases from V and 4 from J; bases not matched to a gene: 3. Germline assignment: CDR1 SGHTA and CDR2 FQGTGA. CDR3 region: CASSSGGGYGYTF. The DNA of the CDR3 is TGTGCCAGCAGCTCAGGGGGTGGCTATGGCTACACCTTC.

The chain employs TRBV4-2 and TRBJ1-2; no reliable D call. The CDR3 length is 16 residues. V lost 0 bases and J 8 bases, leaving 19 bases between the germline ends. CDR1 is LGHNA and CDR2 is YNFKEQ in the germline V gene. The CDR3 DNA is TGTGCCAGCAGCCAAGACTCGGGCGGTAGTAGACCCGGCTACACCTTC. It is translated as CASSQDSGGSRPGYTF.